This T cell receptor (beta chain) was retrieved from a study of T cells after yellow fever vaccination (dated by TCRdb to the late 2010s). Context from the whole study: Libraries from fractions with low cell numbers were prepared with the SMART-Seq v4 Ultra Low Input RNA kit. Bulk TCR alpha and beta repertoires were sequenced longitudinally to track T-cell clones before and after primary and booster YFV17D yellow fever vaccination. Two healthy male donors, one aged 18 to 30 and one aged 30 to 40 years, made up the cohort. Blood was collected at multiple timepoints before and after primary and secondary immunization, and bulk PBMC replicates and cell subsets were isolated. Broader findings and caveats from the paper: Because the study included only a couple of donors, the extent to which the findings can be generalized is limited. Because abundant contaminating clonotypes from the bulk population could be contained in FACS-sorted repertoires, computational filtering was required. A small share of clonotypes was detected in both CD4 and CD8 compartments, with the overlap likely arising from convergent recombination. Compared with the primary T-cell response, the secondary T-cell response was weaker but faster, peaking on day 5 rather than day 15. Most clones expanded after primary vaccination were re-detected after the booster (96% of CD4 and 88% of CD8), suggesting broad memory maintenance.

The sample's treatment or condition, from its label and the paper: live attenuated yellow fever vaccine strain. At each blood-draw timepoint, two biological replicates of bulk PBMCs were collected. PBMCs were isolated from peripheral blood using a standard Ficoll-Paque protocol. TriZol was used to extract RNA from bulk PBMCs, CD4 and CD8 fractions, and dextramer-positive and dextramer-negative fractions. This clonotype was seen many times. Its antigen is unknown. Base-call qualities are not available, and no considerably larger clone is one nucleotide away. Synthesis of TCR cDNA relied on 5'RACE template switching, a step that introduced a universal primer site along with unique molecular identifiers. Priming for cDNA synthesis came from both the TCR alpha and TCR beta constant segments. Libraries were amplified in two PCR steps, with sample barcodes and sequencing adapters added in the second step. Sequencing of the libraries was done on either Illumina HiSeq 2500 (2x100 bp) or NovaSeq (2x150 bp). From the authors' description of their analysis: Demultiplexing of reads and collapsing into UMI consensus sequences were performed with MIGEC, and V(D)J alignment was carried out with MiXCR. Using edgeR on replicate PBMC samples, clonotypes were called vaccine-responding if FDR was below 0.01 and the log2 fold change was above 5 up to day 15. Each bulk clonotype was labeled CD4 or CD8 based on which sequenced repertoire, CD4 or CD8, contained the clonotype at higher abundance. Using fastp at Q25 and MiXCR, TCRdb reprocessed the public reads and kept productive beta chains. CDR3 protein sequences are deduplicated, and each keeps its most common genes and DNA. These V and J calls originate from TCRdb's pipeline instead of the authors' own analysis. This sample has roughly 310,000 distinct CDR3 sequences in its table, and approximately 9% of those were observed once. The ten largest make up about a sixth of the sample.

V is pared back by 1 base and J by 0 bases, with 13 bases lying between the germline termini. There are 18 amino acids in the CDR3, from cysteine to phenylalanine inclusive. Left in the record is the CDR3 DNA by itself, 54 bases read in frame from the first base. CDR1 and CDR2 are read off the germline V gene as MDHEN and SYDVKM. The rearranged chain carries TRBV28 and TRBJ1-6, with the D gene not confidently named. The starting material was PBMCs, obtained on the day of the first yellow fever vaccination. This receptor was taken from a man between 18 and 35 years old who received the YFV17D yellow fever vaccine. The CDR3: CASSLSRFLSSYNSPLHF. The DNA sequence reads TGTGCCAGCAGTTTATCCCGGTTTCTGAGCTCCTATAATTCACCCCTCCACTTT.